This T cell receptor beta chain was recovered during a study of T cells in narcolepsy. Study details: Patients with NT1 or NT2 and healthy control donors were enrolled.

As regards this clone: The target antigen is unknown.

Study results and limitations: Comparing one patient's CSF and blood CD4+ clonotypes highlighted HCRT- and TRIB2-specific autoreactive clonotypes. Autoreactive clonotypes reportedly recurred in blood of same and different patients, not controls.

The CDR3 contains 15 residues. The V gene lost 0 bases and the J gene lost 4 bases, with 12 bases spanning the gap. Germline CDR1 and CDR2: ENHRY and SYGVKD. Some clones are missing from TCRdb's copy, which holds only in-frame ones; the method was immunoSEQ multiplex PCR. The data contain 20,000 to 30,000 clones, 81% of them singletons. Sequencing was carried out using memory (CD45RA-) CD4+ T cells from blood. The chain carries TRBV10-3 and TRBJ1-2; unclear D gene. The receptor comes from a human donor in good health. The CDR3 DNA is TGTGCCATCAGTGAGTCTGGGCGGGAAATCTATGGCTACACCTTC. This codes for CAISESGREIYGYTF.